This T cell receptor beta chain was profiled in a study of cytomegalovirus exposure and HLA in healthy donors. Study-wide background: Most donors, around 81% of more than 300 genotyped, fell in the Caucasian-associated ancestry cluster. Study-wide findings and caveats: Analyses of presence/absence relied on an assumption of roughly uniform sequencing depth across donors.

This CDR3 contains 15 residues. Trimming took 2 bases from V and 6 from J, leaving 13 bases between them. Germline CDR1 reads SNHLY; CDR2 reads FYNNEI. Turning to this clone: The antigen is unknown.

The PCR used 60 Vbeta and 13 Jbeta primers. Original processing methods: Per a later analysis, the number of unique TCR beta chains was about 78 million, of which around 9.9 million were shared. Clones were read by immunoSEQ multiplex PCR, and TCRdb kept only the in-frame ones, dropping some. The DNA was the basis for D and trimming; V, J and clone size are from that table. The data contain 100,000 to 150,000 clones, around 73% of them singletons. The V call is TRBV2, the J call TRBJ2-2; the D gene is possibly TRBD2 (6 bases). This receptor was taken from a female donor in good health and CMV-seronegative. Sequencing input: PBMCs. Here the CDR3 reads CASSELTGGAGELFF. The CDR3 DNA sequence: TGTGCCAGCAGTGAACTAACGGGCGGGGCCGGGGAGCTGTTTTTT.